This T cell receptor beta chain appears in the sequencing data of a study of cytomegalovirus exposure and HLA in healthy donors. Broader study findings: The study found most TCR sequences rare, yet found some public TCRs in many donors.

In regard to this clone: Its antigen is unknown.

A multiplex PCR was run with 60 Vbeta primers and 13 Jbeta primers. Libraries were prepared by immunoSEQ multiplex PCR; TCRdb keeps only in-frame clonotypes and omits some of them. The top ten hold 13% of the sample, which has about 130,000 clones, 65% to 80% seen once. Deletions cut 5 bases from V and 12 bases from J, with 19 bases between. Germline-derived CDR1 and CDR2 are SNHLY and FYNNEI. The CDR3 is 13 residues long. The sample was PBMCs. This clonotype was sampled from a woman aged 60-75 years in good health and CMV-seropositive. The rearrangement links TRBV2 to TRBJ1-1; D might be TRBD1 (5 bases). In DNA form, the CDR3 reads TGTGCCAGCAGTTCCGGGACTGGGGAGAGATCTTTCTTT. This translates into CASSSGTGERSFF.